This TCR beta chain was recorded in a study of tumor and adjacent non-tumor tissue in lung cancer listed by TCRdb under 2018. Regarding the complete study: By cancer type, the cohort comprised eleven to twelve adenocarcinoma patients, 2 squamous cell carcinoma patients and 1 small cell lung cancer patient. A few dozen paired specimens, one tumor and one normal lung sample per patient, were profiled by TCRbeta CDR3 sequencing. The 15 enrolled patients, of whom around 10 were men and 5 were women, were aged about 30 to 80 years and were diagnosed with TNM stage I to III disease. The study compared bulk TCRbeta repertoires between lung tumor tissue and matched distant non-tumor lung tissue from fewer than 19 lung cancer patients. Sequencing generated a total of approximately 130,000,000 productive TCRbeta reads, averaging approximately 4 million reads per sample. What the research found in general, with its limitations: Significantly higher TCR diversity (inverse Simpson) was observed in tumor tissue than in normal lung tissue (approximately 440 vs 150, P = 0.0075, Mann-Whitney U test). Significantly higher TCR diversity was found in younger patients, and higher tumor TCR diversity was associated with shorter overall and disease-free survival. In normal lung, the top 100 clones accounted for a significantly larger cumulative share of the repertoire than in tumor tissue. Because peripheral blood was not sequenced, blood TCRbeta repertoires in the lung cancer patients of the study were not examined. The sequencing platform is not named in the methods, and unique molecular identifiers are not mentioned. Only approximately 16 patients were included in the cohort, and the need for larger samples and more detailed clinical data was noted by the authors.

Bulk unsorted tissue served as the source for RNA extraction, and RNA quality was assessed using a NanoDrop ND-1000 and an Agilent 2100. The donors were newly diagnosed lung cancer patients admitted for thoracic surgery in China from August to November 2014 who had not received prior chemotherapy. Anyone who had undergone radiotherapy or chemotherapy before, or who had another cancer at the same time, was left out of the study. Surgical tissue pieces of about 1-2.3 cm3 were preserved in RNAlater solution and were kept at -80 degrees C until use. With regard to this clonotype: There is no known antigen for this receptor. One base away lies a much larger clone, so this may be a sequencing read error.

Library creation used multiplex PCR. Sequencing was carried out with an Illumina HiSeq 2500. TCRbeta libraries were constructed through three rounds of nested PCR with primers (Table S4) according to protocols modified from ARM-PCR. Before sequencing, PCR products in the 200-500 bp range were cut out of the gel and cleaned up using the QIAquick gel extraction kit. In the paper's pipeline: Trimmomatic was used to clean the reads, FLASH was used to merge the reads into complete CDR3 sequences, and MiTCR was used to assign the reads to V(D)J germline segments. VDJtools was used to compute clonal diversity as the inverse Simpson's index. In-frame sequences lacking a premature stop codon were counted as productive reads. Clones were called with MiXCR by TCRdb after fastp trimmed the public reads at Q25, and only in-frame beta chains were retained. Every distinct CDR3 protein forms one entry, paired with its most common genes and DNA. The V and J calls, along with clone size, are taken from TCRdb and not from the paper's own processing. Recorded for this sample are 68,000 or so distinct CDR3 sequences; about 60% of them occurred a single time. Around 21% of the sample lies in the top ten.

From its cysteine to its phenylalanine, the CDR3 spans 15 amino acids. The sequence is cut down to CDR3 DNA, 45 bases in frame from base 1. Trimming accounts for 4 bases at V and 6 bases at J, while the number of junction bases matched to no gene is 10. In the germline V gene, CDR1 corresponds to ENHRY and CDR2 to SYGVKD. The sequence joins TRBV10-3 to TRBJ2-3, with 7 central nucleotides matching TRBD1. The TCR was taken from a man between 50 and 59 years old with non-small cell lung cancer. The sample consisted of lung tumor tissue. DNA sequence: TGTGCCATCAGTGCAGGAAGCAGGGGGAGCGATACGCAGTATTTT. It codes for CAISAGSRGSDTQYF.